This TCR beta chain comes out of a study of type 1 regulatory T cells. Overall study context: T-allo10 is an in vitro-generated, Tr1-enriched CD4 T cell product specific for alloantigen.

One entry per CDR3 protein results from TCRdb running MiXCR on the reads. The table records approximately 97,000 distinct CDR3 sequences, less than 40% of them present only once. The length of the CDR3 is 14 residues. Between the trimmed V and J ends, which lost 3 bases and 12 bases, there was a span of 21 bases. This rearrangement joins TRBV12-3 or TRBV12-4 to TRBJ2-7, with D perhaps TRBD2 (5 bases). This receptor was obtained from a human donor in good health. Sequenced material: CD4+ T cells, either the whole sample or a sorted fraction (not recorded which). CDR3 sequence reads: CASSLRVTPFRAYF. As DNA, the CDR3 is TGTGCCAGCAGTTTGCGGGTGACCCCTTTCCGGGCGTACTTC.